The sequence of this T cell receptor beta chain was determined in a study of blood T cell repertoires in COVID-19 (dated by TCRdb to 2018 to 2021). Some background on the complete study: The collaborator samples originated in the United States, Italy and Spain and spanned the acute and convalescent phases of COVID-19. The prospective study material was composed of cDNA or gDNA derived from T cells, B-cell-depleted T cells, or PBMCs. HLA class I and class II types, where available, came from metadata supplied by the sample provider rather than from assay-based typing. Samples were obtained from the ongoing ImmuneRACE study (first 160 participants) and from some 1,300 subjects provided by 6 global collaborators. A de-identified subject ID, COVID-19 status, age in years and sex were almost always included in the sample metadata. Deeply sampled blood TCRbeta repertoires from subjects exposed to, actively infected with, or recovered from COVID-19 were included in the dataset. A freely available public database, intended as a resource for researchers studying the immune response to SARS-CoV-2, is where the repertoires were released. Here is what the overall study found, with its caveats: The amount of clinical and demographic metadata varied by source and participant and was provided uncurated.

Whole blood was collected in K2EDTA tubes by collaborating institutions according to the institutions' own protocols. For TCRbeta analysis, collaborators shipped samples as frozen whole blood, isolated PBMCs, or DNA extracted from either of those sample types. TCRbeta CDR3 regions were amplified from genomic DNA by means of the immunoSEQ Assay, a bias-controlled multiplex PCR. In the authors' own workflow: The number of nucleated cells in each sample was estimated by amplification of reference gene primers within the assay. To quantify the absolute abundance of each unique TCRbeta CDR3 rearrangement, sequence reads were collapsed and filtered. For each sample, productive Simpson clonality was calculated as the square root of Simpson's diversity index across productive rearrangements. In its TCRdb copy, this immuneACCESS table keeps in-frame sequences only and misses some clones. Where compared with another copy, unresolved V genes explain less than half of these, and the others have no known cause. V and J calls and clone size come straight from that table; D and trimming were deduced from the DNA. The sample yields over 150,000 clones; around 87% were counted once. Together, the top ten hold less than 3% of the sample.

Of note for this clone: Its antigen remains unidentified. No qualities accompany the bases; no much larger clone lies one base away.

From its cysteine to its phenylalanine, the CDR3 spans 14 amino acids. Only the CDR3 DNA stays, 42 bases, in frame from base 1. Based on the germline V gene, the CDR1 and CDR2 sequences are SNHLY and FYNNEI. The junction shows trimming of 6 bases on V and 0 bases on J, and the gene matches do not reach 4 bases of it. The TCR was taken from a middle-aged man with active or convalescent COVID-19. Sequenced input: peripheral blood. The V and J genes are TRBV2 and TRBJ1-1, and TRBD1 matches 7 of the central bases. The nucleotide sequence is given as TGTGCCAGCAGCCCGGGACAGATGAACACTGAAGCTTTCTTT. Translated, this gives CASSPGQMNTEAFF.